This is a list of T cell receptor beta chains from one sample in a study of T-cell memory formation after mild COVID-19. Using its own MiXCR run on the 5' RACE reads, TCRdb lists one record per CDR3 protein. Found here are over 350,000 distinct CDR3 sequences, more than 15% of them singletons; the top ten hold around a fifth. The sample consisted of PBMCs or a T cell subset sorted from them (not recorded which). The receptors were sampled from a man aged 18 to 35 who had mild COVID-19 (a few samples of this study predate the infection). Cell type and time point are not known. Both conserved end residues are trimmed from each CDR3. The order of the fields is V gene, J gene, CDR3 protein.

V gene: TRBV5-1
J gene: TRBJ2-7
CDR3 protein: ASSGGHFPGEQY

V gene: TRBV7-2
J gene: TRBJ2-5
CDR3 protein: ASSAASGSQETQY

V gene: TRBV9
J gene: TRBJ2-5
CDR3 protein: ASSVAGGAILETQY

V gene: TRBV12-3/TRBV12-4
J gene: TRBJ2-2
CDR3 protein: ASSFRLATGELF

V gene: TRBV6-2/TRBV6-3
J gene: TRBJ1-2
CDR3 protein: ASSPTGSGYT

V gene: TRBV12-3/TRBV12-4
J gene: TRBJ2-2
CDR3 protein: ACSGETGELF

V gene: TRBV20-1
J gene: TRBJ1-2
CDR3 protein: SASAGQGADGYT

V gene: TRBV5-4
J gene: TRBJ1-1
CDR3 protein: ASSFWDRGITEAF

V gene: TRBV29-1
J gene: TRBJ2-2
CDR3 protein: SACRQGNTGELF

V gene: TRBV5-4
J gene: TRBJ2-2
CDR3 protein: ASSTRVLGAGELF

V gene: TRBV19
J gene: TRBJ2-5
CDR3 protein: ASSTGQGKQETQY

V gene: TRBV11-2
J gene: TRBJ2-3
CDR3 protein: ASSRPTGRAPDTQY

V gene: TRBV7-2
J gene: TRBJ2-3
CDR3 protein: ASIGGGAPDTQY

V gene: TRBV19
J gene: TRBJ1-2
CDR3 protein: ASNVDDRDYGYT

V gene: TRBV12-3/TRBV12-4
J gene: TRBJ1-5
CDR3 protein: ASSSYDNQPQH

V gene: TRBV18
J gene: TRBJ1-1
CDR3 protein: ASSPLGTAHTEAF

V gene: TRBV12-3/TRBV12-4
J gene: TRBJ1-3
CDR3 protein: ASSREMGNTIY

V gene: TRBV4-2
J gene: TRBJ2-7
CDR3 protein: ASSRVGGQGAYEQY

V gene: TRBV7-9
J gene: TRBJ2-6
CDR3 protein: ASSSGRLLDRTGLSSGANVLT

V gene: TRBV6-2/TRBV6-3
J gene: TRBJ2-1
CDR3 protein: ASRPRGLQYNEQF

V gene: TRBV7-9
J gene: TRBJ2-5
CDR3 protein: ASSLGPVAQETQY

V gene: TRBV5-1
J gene: TRBJ2-5
CDR3 protein: ASSLGGGSETQY

V gene: TRBV2
J gene: TRBJ1-1
CDR3 protein: AWGGENTEAF

V gene: TRBV3-1
J gene: TRBJ2-3
CDR3 protein: ASSQSGTDTQY

V gene: TRBV20-1
J gene: TRBJ1-1
CDR3 protein: SAPSGGRPGGAF

V gene: TRBV11-1
J gene: TRBJ2-1
CDR3 protein: ASILTGQNNEQF

V gene: TRBV4-1
J gene: TRBJ1-1
CDR3 protein: ASSHLGGTEAF

V gene: TRBV4-1
J gene: TRBJ1-4
CDR3 protein: ASSQPGATNEKLF

V gene: TRBV6-2/TRBV6-3
J gene: TRBJ2-1
CDR3 protein: ASSSLAGGFVEQF

V gene: TRBV5-1
J gene: TRBJ1-5
CDR3 protein: ASSLNGPPEPQH

V gene: TRBV7-2
J gene: TRBJ2-5
CDR3 protein: ASSWGQPGQETQY

V gene: TRBV7-2
J gene: TRBJ2-1
CDR3 protein: ASSRTLAGRGNEQF

V gene: TRBV4-1
J gene: TRBJ2-1
CDR3 protein: ASSQDLGRGRLGEQF

V gene: TRBV5-1
J gene: TRBJ2-1
CDR3 protein: ASSLRLGGAPSYNEQF

V gene: TRBV7-9
J gene: TRBJ2-2
CDR3 protein: ASSLRQVDTGELF

V gene: TRBV6-6
J gene: TRBJ1-1
CDR3 protein: ASSYSGQGGGPEAF

V gene: TRBV6-2/TRBV6-3
J gene: TRBJ2-1
CDR3 protein: ASRAGWTAGYNEQF

V gene: TRBV24-1
J gene: TRBJ1-1
CDR3 protein: ATSDPDRLEAF

V gene: TRBV7-9
J gene: TRBJ1-2
CDR3 protein: ASSAGYYGYT

V gene: TRBV4-1
J gene: TRBJ2-5
CDR3 protein: ASSQELGGETQY

V gene: TRBV5-1
J gene: TRBJ1-1
CDR3 protein: ASSLTGLRNTEAF

V gene: TRBV11-2
J gene: TRBJ2-3
CDR3 protein: ASSLVWLGDTQY

V gene: TRBV4-2
J gene: TRBJ2-1
CDR3 protein: ASSQNNEQF

V gene: TRBV12-3/TRBV12-4
J gene: TRBJ1-4
CDR3 protein: ASGAGNEKLF

V gene: TRBV4-3
J gene: TRBJ2-7
CDR3 protein: ASSQDLGDEQY

V gene: TRBV21-1
J gene: TRBJ2-3
CDR3 protein: ASSASGATSTDTQY

V gene: TRBV7-8
J gene: TRBJ1-1
CDR3 protein: ASSLVRGTEAF

V gene: TRBV20-1
J gene: TRBJ2-7
CDR3 protein: SAFRGSQAYEQY

V gene: TRBV7-2
J gene: TRBJ1-5
CDR3 protein: ASSLVPGDQPQH

V gene: TRBV18
J gene: TRBJ2-1
CDR3 protein: ASSLNRDNEQF

V gene: TRBV7-2
J gene: TRBJ2-3
CDR3 protein: ASRAGLTDTQY

V gene: TRBV5-1
J gene: TRBJ1-6
CDR3 protein: ASSRGQDNSPLH

V gene: TRBV7-2
J gene: TRBJ2-7
CDR3 protein: ASSPGWHGTYEQY

V gene: TRBV12-3/TRBV12-4
J gene: TRBJ2-1
CDR3 protein: ASSPKLAPPYNEQF

V gene: TRBV3-1
J gene: TRBJ2-1
CDR3 protein: ASSQASAYNEQF

V gene: TRBV29-1
J gene: TRBJ1-5
CDR3 protein: SAETGDQPKH

V gene: TRBV7-8
J gene: TRBJ2-3
CDR3 protein: ASSLNAGDPHTQY

V gene: TRBV15
J gene: TRBJ2-3
CDR3 protein: ATSRLAGRTDTQY